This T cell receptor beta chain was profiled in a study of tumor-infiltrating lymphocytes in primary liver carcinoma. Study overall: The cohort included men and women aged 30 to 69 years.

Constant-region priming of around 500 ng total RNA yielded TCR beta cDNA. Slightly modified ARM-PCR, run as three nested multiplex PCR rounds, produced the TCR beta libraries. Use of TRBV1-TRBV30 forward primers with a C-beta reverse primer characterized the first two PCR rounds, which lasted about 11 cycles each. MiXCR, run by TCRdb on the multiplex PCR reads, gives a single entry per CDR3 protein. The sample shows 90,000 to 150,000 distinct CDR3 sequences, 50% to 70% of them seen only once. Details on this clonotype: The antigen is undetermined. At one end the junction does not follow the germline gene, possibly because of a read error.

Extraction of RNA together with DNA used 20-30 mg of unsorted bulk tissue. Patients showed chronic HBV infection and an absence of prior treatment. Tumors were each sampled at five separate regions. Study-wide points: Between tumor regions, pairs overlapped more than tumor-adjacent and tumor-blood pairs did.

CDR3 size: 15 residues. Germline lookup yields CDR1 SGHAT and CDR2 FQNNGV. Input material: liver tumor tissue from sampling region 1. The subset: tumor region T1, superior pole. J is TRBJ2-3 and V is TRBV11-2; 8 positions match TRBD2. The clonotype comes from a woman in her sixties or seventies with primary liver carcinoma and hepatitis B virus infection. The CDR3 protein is CAISPGLAGPDMQYF. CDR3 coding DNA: TGTGCCATCAGCCCTGGACTAGCAGGCCCAGATATGCAGTATTTT.